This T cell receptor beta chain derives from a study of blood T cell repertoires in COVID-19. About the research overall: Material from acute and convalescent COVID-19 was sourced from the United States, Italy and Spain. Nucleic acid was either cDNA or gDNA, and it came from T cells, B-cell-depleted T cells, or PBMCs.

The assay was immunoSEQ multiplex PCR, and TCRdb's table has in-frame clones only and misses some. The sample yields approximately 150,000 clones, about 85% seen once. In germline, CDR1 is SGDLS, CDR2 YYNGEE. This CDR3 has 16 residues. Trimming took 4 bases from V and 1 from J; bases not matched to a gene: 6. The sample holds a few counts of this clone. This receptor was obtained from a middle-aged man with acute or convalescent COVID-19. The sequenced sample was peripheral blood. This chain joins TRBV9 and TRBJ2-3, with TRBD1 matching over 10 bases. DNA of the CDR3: TGTGCCAGCAGCACCGGGACAGGGGTCGGCACAGATACGCAGTATTTT. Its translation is CASSTGTGVGTDTQYF.